This passage covers 4 T cell receptor beta chains from one sample sequenced in a study of OX40 agonist ivuxolimab in advanced cancers. Sequencing used immunoSEQ multiplex PCR; TCRdb keeps in-frame clones, though not all of them. Of some 60,000 clones detected, approximately 87% appear once; the ten largest clones hold approximately 2%. The material sequenced was CD4+ or CD8+ T cells sorted from blood, taken in a trial of the OX40 agonist ivuxolimab. Every receptor here comes from an adult with an advanced solid tumor such as melanoma, head and neck, liver or kidney cancer.

V and J are TRBV29-1 and TRBJ2-1; unclear D gene. This CDR3 comprises 12 residues. The ends were cut back, 6 bases at V and 3 bases at J, with 9 bases in the middle. Looked up from germline, CDR1 is SQVTM and CDR2 is ANQGSEA. Written as DNA, the CDR3 is TGCAGCGTGGACGAAAACTACAATGAGCAGTTCTTC. Its protein product is CSVDENYNEQFF.

This clone appeared a single time. The rearrangement links TRBV30 to TRBJ2-2; 7 nucleotides align to TRBD1. The CDR3 sequence is 15 residues long. The ends lost 6 bases at V and 0 bases at J; junction bases unmatched: 7. The germline CDR1 and CDR2 sequences are GTSNPN and SVGIG (reference sequence). The CDR3 DNA reads TGTGCCTGTATACTCGGGACAGCGAACACCGGGGAGCTGTTTTTT. Its protein is CACILGTANTGELFF.

The J gene is TRBJ1-1, the V gene TRBV28; D gene uncertain. CDR1 and CDR2 (germline): MDHEN, SYDVKM. V dropped 5 bases and J dropped 2 bases, with 3 bases sitting between them. The CDR3 spans 11 residues. The DNA for the CDR3 is TGTGCCAGCAGTAAAAACACTGAAGCTTTCTTT. It codes for CASSKNTEAFF.

On this clone: The DNA is omitted, as the CDR3 cannot be located on it reliably, and the CDR3 follows TCRdb's listing. The chain employs TRBV29-1 and TRBJ2-4; TRBD1 is taken as the D call from the table, unchecked against the DNA. Germline lookup yields CDR1 SQVTM and CDR2 ANQGSEA. The length of the CDR3 is 13 amino acids, counting both ends. The CDR3 loop reads CSALDKGKNIQYF.